Each of the 9 T cell receptor beta chains below was sequenced from the same sample in a study of PD-L1 blockade in urothelial cancer. Repertoires were generated with immunoSEQ multiplex PCR, while TCRdb's copy carries only in-frame clones and drops some. The sample lists tens of thousands of clones, 70% to 90% occurring once. Time point defined: peripheral blood 6 weeks after treatment start. The specimen comprised PBMCs, sampled around atezolizumab (anti-PD-L1) treatment. The receptors were sampled from a man between 65 and 85 years old with urothelial cancer.

This clone was seen once. V and J are TRBV6-5 and TRBJ2-3, with D possibly matching TRBD2 (6 bases). CDR3 length equals 16 residues. V was shortened by 2 bases and J by 8 bases, with 20 bases between the two germline ends. Germline CDR1 and CDR2: MNHEY and SVGAGI. CDR3 loop: CASSYRRDFAKGTQYF. CDR3 bases: TGTGCCAGCAGTTACCGTAGGGACTTCGCAAAGGGTACGCAGTATTTT.

This clone was seen a single time. This rearrangement joins TRBV11-3 to TRBJ2-5; 13 bases are shared with TRBD2. V shed 5 bases and J 5 bases; nucleotides not matched to a gene: 8. This CDR3 is 16 amino acids long. Germline lookup yields CDR1 SGHNT and CDR2 YENEEA. The CDR3 DNA reads as TGTGCCAGCAGCCACGGACTAGCGGGAGAATCGGAGACCCAGTACTTC. The encoded protein is CASSHGLAGESETQYF.

V usage is TRBV9 and J usage is TRBJ2-7, with D possibly being TRBD1 (6 bases). The V end was cut by 4 bases, the J end by 3 bases, with 14 bases between. CDR3 length equals 14 residues. Germline assignment: CDR1 SGDLS and CDR2 YYNGEE. CDR3 protein: CASSPNPQGYEQYF. The DNA for the CDR3 is TGTGCCAGCAGCCCCAACCCACAGGGCTACGAGCAGTACTTC. Full variable domain (missing parts from reference TRBV9 and TRBJ2-7): DSGVTQTPKHLITATGQRVTLRCSPRSGDLSVYWYQQSLDQGLQFLIQYYNGEERAKGNILERFSAQQFPDLHSELNLSSLELGDSALYFCASSPNPQGYEQYFGPGTRLTVT.

The chain links TRBV7-6 to TRBJ1-3; maybe TRBD1 (5 bases). Germline CDR1 reads SGHVS; CDR2 reads FNYEAQ. The CDR3 runs to 18 residues. The V end was cut by 0 bases, the J end by 5 bases, with 20 bases between. CDR3 DNA: TGTGCCAGCAGCTTAGCGGACAATCAAGGTGCCCGCAGAAACACCATATATTTT. Translation gives CASSLADNQGARRNTIYF.

The chain has TRBV5-1 and TRBJ1-1, with D possibly being TRBD1 (6 bases). CDR3 length: 14 amino acids. Germline V lookup: CDR1 SGHRS, CDR2 YFSETQ. The V end lost 4 bases, the J end lost 7 bases, and 17 bases lay between the germline ends. The CDR3 loop is CASSPVGQLNEAFF. DNA of the CDR3: TGCGCCAGCAGCCCAGTCGGACAGTTAAATGAAGCTTTCTTT.

The chain has TRBV30 and TRBJ2-7; 8 bases line up with TRBD2. CDR3 length: 14 amino acids. Per the germline V gene, CDR1 is GTSNPN and CDR2 is SVGIG (reference sequence). Trimming removed 1 base from V and 3 bases from J; junction bases left unmatched: 5. CDR3 in DNA: TGTGCCTGGAGTGCTAGCGGGTTACGCTACGAGCAGTACTTC. Its translation is CAWSASGLRYEQYF.

This chain connects TRBV19 to TRBJ2-7; 10 nucleotides agree with TRBD1. V dropped 6 bases and J dropped 3; count of bases not matched to a gene: 5. Germline V gene data show CDR1 as LNHDA and CDR2 as SQIVND (reference sequence). The CDR3 extends over 14 amino acids. CDR3 coding DNA: TGTGCCAGTAGCCGGGGACAGGGGTTCTACGAGCAGTACTTC. Protein product: CASSRGQGFYEQYF.

This chain connects TRBV16 to TRBJ2-1; 9 bases agree with TRBD2. V was pared by 3 bases and J by 7 bases, with 4 bases of the junction left unmatched. The CDR3 is 14 residues long. The germline V gene encodes CDR1 KGHSY and CDR2 FQNENV. The CDR3 reads CASSQSLAGNEQFF. The CDR3 region has the DNA TGTGCCAGCAGCCAGTCTCTAGCGGGAAATGAGCAGTTCTTC. The full variable domain, in which reference TRBV16 and TRBJ2-1 provide the parts outside the CDR3, is GEEVAQTPKHLVRGEGQKAKLYCAPIKGHSYVFWYQQVLKNEFKFLISFQNENVFDETGMPKERFSAKCLPNSPCSLEIQATKLEDSAVYFCASSQSLAGNEQFFGPGTRLTVL.

V gene TRBV7-8 combines with J gene TRBJ2-2, with 8 bases lining up with TRBD1. Germline trimming cut 3 bases from V and 1 base from J; bases unmatched to any gene: 4. The CDR3 spans 16 residues. Germline values: CDR1 SGHVS, CDR2 FQNEAQ. The chain's CDR3 is CASSFWGTGNTGELFF. The CDR3 DNA reads TGTGCCAGCAGCTTCTGGGGGACAGGGAACACCGGGGAGCTGTTTTTT.